This T cell receptor beta chain was retrieved from a study of T cell clonality in common variable immunodeficiency. Overall study results and limits: Common variable immunodeficiency TCR beta sequences reportedly had fewer deletions and N-nucleotide insertions. CVID subjects shared fewer TCRbeta clones than healthy controls did. CVID subjects showed higher TCRbeta clonality than healthy controls.

This CDR3 has 14 amino acids. CDR1 and CDR2 from the germline V gene are SGHTA and FQGNSA. V dropped 6 bases and J dropped 9 bases, with 15 bases sitting between them. This clone was seen at least ten times. What it binds is unknown. The read gets to within 3 residues of the CDR3 end, and the germline J gene fills in the rest. Replacement immunoglobulin had been given to every CVID subject for at least one year. Donors gave roughly 4.5 to 9 ml heparinized peripheral whole blood. Using immunoSEQ multiplex PCR, the repertoire was profiled, and TCRdb retains in-frame clones only, with some absent. The sample holds 15,000 to 20,000 clones, and no clone turns up only once.

The chain employs TRBV7-2 and TRBJ1-6; maybe TRBD1 (6 bases). Source material: peripheral blood mononuclear cells. This TCR was sampled from a human donor with common variable immunodeficiency. CDR3 sequence reads: CASRPQGGGSPLHF. The CDR3 DNA, read in part, is TGTGCCAGCAGACCGCAGGGAGGGGGTTCACCC.